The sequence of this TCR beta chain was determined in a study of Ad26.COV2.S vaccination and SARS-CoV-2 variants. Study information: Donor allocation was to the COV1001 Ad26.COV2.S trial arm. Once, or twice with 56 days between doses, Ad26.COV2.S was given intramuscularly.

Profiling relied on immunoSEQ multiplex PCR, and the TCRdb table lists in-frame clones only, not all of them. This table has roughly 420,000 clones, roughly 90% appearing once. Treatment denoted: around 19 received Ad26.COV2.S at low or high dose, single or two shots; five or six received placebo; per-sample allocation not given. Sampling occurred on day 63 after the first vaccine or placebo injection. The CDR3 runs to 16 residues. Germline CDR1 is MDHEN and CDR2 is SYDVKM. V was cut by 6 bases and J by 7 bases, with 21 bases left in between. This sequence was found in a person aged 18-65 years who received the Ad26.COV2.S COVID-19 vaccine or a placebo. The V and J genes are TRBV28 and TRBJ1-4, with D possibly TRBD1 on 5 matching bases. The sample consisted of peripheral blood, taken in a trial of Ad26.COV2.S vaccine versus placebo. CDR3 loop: CASSGLRGEWGEKLFF. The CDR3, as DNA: TGTGCCAGCAGCGGGTTGAGGGGCGAATGGGGTGAAAAACTGTTTTTT.